This T cell receptor beta chain came from a study of a mutant IDH1 vaccine in newly diagnosed glioma. Study-wide background: Once 4-6 weeks had passed after radiotherapy alone, vaccination started, or it started with temozolomide cycles. Patients had received radiotherapy, temozolomide, or both previously, most receiving both.

Time point: week 47, end of study. Vaccine doses each comprised 300 ug of mutant IDH1 20-mer peptide, with topical imiquimod. This clone appeared a few times. Its antigen is unidentified. This CDR3 is built from 14 residues. Losses at the gene ends were 3 bases for V and 10 bases for J; bases not matched to a gene: 9. Per germline, CDR1 LGHNA and CDR2 YSLEER. The assay was immunoSEQ multiplex PCR, and TCRdb's table has in-frame clones only and misses some. This table holds fewer than 95,000 clones, approximately 78% found once. This TCR was sampled from a man between 35 and 55 years old with glioma. The sample was PBMCs, taken from a glioma patient whose treatment included an IDH1 peptide vaccine. V gene TRBV4-3 combines with J gene TRBJ2-1; 7 bases fit TRBD2. The CDR3 region is CASSHERRESEQFF. The DNA of the CDR3 is TGCGCCAGCAGCCACGAAAGGCGGGAGAGCGAGCAGTTCTTC.